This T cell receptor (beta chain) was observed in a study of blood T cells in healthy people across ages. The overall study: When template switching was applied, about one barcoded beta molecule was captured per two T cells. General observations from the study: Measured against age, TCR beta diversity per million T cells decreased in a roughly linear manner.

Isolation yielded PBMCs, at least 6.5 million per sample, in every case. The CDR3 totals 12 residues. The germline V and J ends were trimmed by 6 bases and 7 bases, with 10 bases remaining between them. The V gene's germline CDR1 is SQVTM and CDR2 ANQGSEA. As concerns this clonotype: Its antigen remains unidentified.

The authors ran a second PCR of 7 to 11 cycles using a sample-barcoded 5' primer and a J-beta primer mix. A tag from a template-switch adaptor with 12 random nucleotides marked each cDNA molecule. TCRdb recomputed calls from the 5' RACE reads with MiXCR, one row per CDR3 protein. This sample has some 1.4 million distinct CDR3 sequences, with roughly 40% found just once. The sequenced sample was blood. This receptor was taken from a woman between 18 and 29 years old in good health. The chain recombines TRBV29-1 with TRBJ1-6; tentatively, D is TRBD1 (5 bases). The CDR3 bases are TGCAGCGTGGGGGACGGGAATTCACCCCTCCACTTT. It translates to CSVGDGNSPLHF.